Presented here are 28 T cell receptor beta chains from one specimen sequenced in a study of cytotoxic CD8 clonotypes in ibrutinib-treated CLL. Sequenced by immunoSEQ multiplex PCR; TCRdb stores in-frame clones only, minus some. The sample lists roughly 45,000 clones; about 69% were seen once. Sequenced material: PBMCs, taken after 24 months of ibrutinib treatment. The receptors shown here come from a human donor with chronic lymphocytic leukemia.

This clone was counted between two and nine times. The chain joins TRBV2 to TRBJ1-1; D uncertain. V was pared by 3 bases and J by 1 base, with 6 bases between. The CDR3 covers 13 residues. In germline, CDR1 is SNHLY, CDR2 FYNNEI. CDR3 in DNA: TGTGCCAGCAGTGATTCCAGGAACACTGAAGCTTTCTTT. Translated: CASSDSRNTEAFF.

The J gene is TRBJ1-2, the V gene TRBV4-2; D not resolved. Germline-derived CDR1 and CDR2 are LGHNA and YNFKEQ. Trimming pared 1 base from V and 0 bases from J, leaving 6 bases between. This CDR3 contains 14 residues. CDR3 in amino acids: CASSQVSANYGYTF. The CDR3 DNA is TGTGCCAGCAGCCAAGTATCCGCTAACTATGGCTACACCTTC.

The V gene is TRBV10-3, the J gene TRBJ2-7; the D gene could be TRBD1 or TRBD2 (6 bases each). CDR1 and CDR2 (germline): ENHRY, SYGVKD. This CDR3 spans 15 amino acids. Trimming removed 3 bases at V and 6 bases at J, with 18 bases between. The CDR3 region is CAISDSGVGAAEQYF. In nucleotides, the CDR3 is TGTGCCATCAGTGACTCGGGGGTGGGGGCGGCCGAGCAGTACTTC.

The chain joins TRBV18 to TRBJ2-5, with D possibly TRBD1 on 6 matching bases. Between the trimmed V and J ends, which lost 3 bases and 5 bases, there was a span of 19 bases. CDR3 length equals 16 residues. Germline V lookup: CDR1 KGHSH, CDR2 LQKENI. The CDR3 DNA follows: TGTGCCAGCTCACCGAAGGCGCAGGGGACGATGGAGACCCAGTACTTC. Its translation: CASSPKAQGTMETQYF.

This clone appeared a few times. This sequence joins TRBV2 and TRBJ1-2; D call uncertain. Trimming removed 1 base at V and 5 bases at J, with 8 bases between. This CDR3 is 13 amino acids long. In germline, CDR1 is SNHLY, CDR2 FYNNEI. The CDR3 spells CASSEEGGYGYTF. The CDR3 DNA is TGTGCCAGCAGTGAAGAGGGTGGGTATGGCTACACCTTC.

The chain uses TRBV5-1 and TRBJ2-2, with D perhaps given as TRBD1 or TRBD2 (6 bases each). The CDR3 has 17 amino acids. Germline CDR1 reads SGHRS; CDR2 reads YFSETQ. The ends were cut back, 6 bases at V and 0 bases at J, with 18 bases in the middle. This CDR3 is CASKGDAGQTNTGELFF. CDR3 sequence (DNA): TGCGCCAGCAAGGGGGATGCGGGGCAAACGAACACCGGGGAGCTGTTTTTT.

This chain joins TRBV6-6 and TRBJ1-2; 7 bases agree with TRBD1. Trimming cost V 0 bases and J 5 bases; bases outside gene matches: 6. CDR3 length equals 15 residues. Per the germline V gene, CDR1 is MNHNY and CDR2 is SVGAGI (reference sequence). The CDR3 loop is CASSYSGRGGYGYTF. In DNA, the CDR3 is TGTGCCAGCAGTTACTCTGGCAGGGGGGGATATGGCTACACCTTC.

The rearrangement joins TRBV5-6 to TRBJ2-3, with 8 bases aligning to TRBD2. Trimming cost V 1 base and J 6 bases; bases outside gene matches: 7. Germline assignment: CDR1 SGHDT and CDR2 YYEEEE. The CDR3 totals 15 residues. DNA of the CDR3: TGTGCCAGCAGCTTGTGGGCGGGAGGATTGGATACGCAGTATTTT. The encoded protein is CASSLWAGGLDTQYF.

The genes are TRBV4-1 and TRBJ2-3; D is unclear. Germline V gene lookup returns CDR1 MGHRA and CDR2 YSYEKL. V was pared by 2 bases and J by 2 bases, with 11 bases between. The CDR3 sequence is 15 residues long. The CDR3 bases are TGCGCCAGCAGCCAACCACAGCCTATCACAGATACGCAGTATTTT. Protein product: CASSQPQPITDTQYF.

The V call is TRBV5-1, the J call TRBJ1-2, with D perhaps TRBD1 (6 bases). In germline, CDR1 is SGHRS, CDR2 YFSETQ. This CDR3 region has 17 residues. The ends were cut back, 4 bases at V and 0 bases at J, with 19 bases in the middle. CDR3 residues: CASSRIETGTSNYGYTF. CDR3 nucleotides: TGCGCCAGCAGCCGTATAGAGACAGGAACCTCTAACTATGGCTACACCTTC.

This chain uses TRBV27 with TRBJ2-6, with 8 positions matching TRBD2. J was trimmed by 0 bases and V by 6 bases; bases with no gene match: 7. Germline assignment: CDR1 MNHEY and CDR2 SMNVEV (reference sequence). CDR3 size: 17 residues. In DNA, the CDR3 is TGTGCCAGCAGCCCGGGGGGGATGAGCTCTGGGGCCAACGTCCTGACTTTC. Protein: CASSPGGMSSGANVLTF.

This clone was detected only once. V is TRBV6-1 and J is TRBJ2-4; D call uncertain. The V end lost 6 bases, the J end lost 5 bases, and 14 bases lay between the germline ends. The germline CDR1 and CDR2 sequences are MNHNS and SASEGT. This CDR3 region has 14 residues. For the CDR3, the DNA is TGTGCCAGCAGGACCGCCGCGCCCCAAAACATTCAGTACTTC. Translated: CASRTAAPQNIQYF.

The gene calls are TRBV7-3 and TRBJ1-2, with a possible D match to TRBD1 (5 bases). Germline CDR1 SGHTA, CDR2 FQGTGA. V lost 5 bases and J lost 3, with 13 bases in between. This CDR3 region has 14 residues. The CDR3 loop reads CASSPTGADYGYTF. The CDR3 region has the DNA TGTGCCAGCAGCCCCACTGGGGCCGACTATGGCTACACCTTC.

This chain uses TRBV5-1 with TRBJ2-1, with TRBD2 identical over 14 bases. CDR1 SGHRS and CDR2 YFSETQ come from the germline V gene. The CDR3 sequence is 16 residues long. Unmatched junction bases numbered 9, after V lost 4 bases and J lost 9 bases. CDR3 residues: CASSVGLAGVEGEQFF. CDR3 DNA sequence: TGCGCCAGCAGCGTGGGACTAGCGGGAGTCGAGGGTGAGCAGTTCTTC.

This chain links TRBV4-2 with TRBJ2-7, with D perhaps matching TRBD1 (6 bases). Trimming shortened V by 3 bases and J by 2 bases, and 11 bases separated the two germline ends. The CDR3 contains 14 residues. CDR1 LGHNA and CDR2 YNFKEQ come from the germline V gene. DNA of the CDR3: TGTGCCAGCAGCCAGAGAGGGACAACCTACGAGCAGTACTTC. Its protein is CASSQRGTTYEQYF.

The rearrangement joins TRBV7-6 to TRBJ1-1; 10 bases are a match to TRBD1. J was trimmed by 3 bases and V by 5 bases; bases with no gene match: 6. Germline V gene data show CDR1 as SGHVS and CDR2 as FNYEAQ. The CDR3 extends over 15 amino acids. The DNA for the CDR3 is TGTGCCAGCAGCGCGGGGACAGGGGTTTACACTGAAGCTTTCTTT. Protein sequence: CASSAGTGVYTEAFF.

The chain has TRBV18 and TRBJ1-5, with TRBD1 as a possible D gene (5 bases). Between the trimmed V and J ends, which lost 0 bases and 4 bases, there was a span of 7 bases. The CDR3 has 14 residues. The V gene's germline CDR1 is KGHSH and CDR2 LQKENI. The CDR3 is CASSPPGENQPQHF. CDR3 bases: TGTGCCAGCTCACCACCAGGGGAGAATCAGCCCCAGCATTTT.

V gene TRBV6-6 combines with J gene TRBJ1-2; TRBD1 might be the D (5 bases). V lost 5 bases, J lost 7 bases, and 11 bases lay in between. Germline CDR1 reads MNHNY; CDR2 reads SVGAGI (reference sequence). The CDR3 totals 12 residues. The DNA of the CDR3 is TGTGCCAGCAGTCTCAGGGATACTGGCTACACCTTC. This sequence encodes CASSLRDTGYTF.

This clone appeared a few times. The chain joins TRBV21-1 to TRBJ2-4. TRBV21-1 has pseudogene status. The CDR3 has 16 residues. The CDR3 spells CASSSLREGARYIQYF. As DNA, the CDR3 is TGTGCCAGCAGCAGCCTCAGGGAGGGGGCTAGATACATTCAGTACTTC.

The J gene is TRBJ2-7, the V gene TRBV7-9; 8 bases fit TRBD1. With 5 bases clipped from V and 5 bases from J, the junction kept 11 bases outside the gene matches. Germline lookup yields CDR1 SEHNR and CDR2 FQNEAQ (reference sequence). CDR3 length: 15 amino acids. CDR3 nucleotides: TGTGCCAGCAGCCTCCTCCGACAGGGGATCCACGAGCAGTACTTC. Translating it yields CASSLLRQGIHEQYF. The whole variable domain, filled in from reference TRBV7-9 and TRBJ2-7, reads DTGVSQNPRHKITKRGQNVTFRCDPISEHNRLYWYRQTLGQGPEFLTYFQNEAQLEKSRLLSDRFSAERPKGSFSTLEIQRTEQGDSAMYLCASSLLRQGIHEQYFGPGTRLTVT.

There are a few counts of this clone. The chain has TRBV5-6 and TRBJ1-5; D uncertain. CDR3 length: 15 amino acids. The V and J ends lost 0 bases and 0 bases respectively, with 7 bases between them. Germline CDR1 SGHDT, CDR2 YYEEEE. CDR3 sequence (DNA): TGTGCCAGCAGCTTGGGGATGTATAGCAATCAGCCCCAGCATTTT. Protein sequence: CASSLGMYSNQPQHF.

V and J are TRBV7-9 and TRBJ2-1; 8 nucleotides align to TRBD1. The CDR3 length is 17 residues. The germline V gene encodes CDR1 SEHNR and CDR2 FQNEAQ (reference sequence). Trimming cost V 6 bases and J 9 bases; bases outside gene matches: 19. The CDR3 region has the DNA TGTGCCAGCAGTCCTGCCCCAGGGGGCATCTTTACTGGTGAGCAGTTCTTC. This encodes CASSPAPGGIFTGEQFF.

This chain connects TRBV10-3 to TRBJ1-1; 12 bases agree with TRBD1. Germline V lookup: CDR1 ENHRY, CDR2 SYGVKD. The CDR3 spans 14 residues. After removal of 0 bases from V and 9 bases from J, the junction contained 2 bases not matched to a gene. CDR3: CAISESGTGGKAFF. The CDR3 nucleotides read TGTGCCATCAGTGAGTCCGGGACAGGGGGCAAAGCTTTCTTT.

The CDR3 reads CASSLSAGTRETQYF. The CDR3 DNA reads TGTGCCAGCAGCTTATCGGCGGGGACACGGGAGACCCAGTACTTC. The chain combines TRBV7-2 with TRBJ2-5; D possibly uses TRBD1 or TRBD2 (6 bases each). Germline V gene data show CDR1 as SGHTA and CDR2 as FQGNSA. The CDR3 spans 15 residues. V dropped 2 bases and J dropped 5 bases, with 15 bases sitting between them.

V gene TRBV7-2 combines with J gene TRBJ1-2, with 8 bases matching TRBD1. The V gene's germline CDR1 is SGHTA and CDR2 FQGNSA. V gave up 1 base and J gave up 8 bases; unmatched junction bases: 9. The CDR3 extends over 15 amino acids. CDR3 residues: CASSLEAGGAGGYTF. CDR3 in DNA: TGTGCCAGCAGCTTAGAAGCAGGGGGCGCGGGAGGCTACACCTTC.

The chain combines TRBV10-2 with TRBJ2-3; TRBD2 agrees at 10 bases. Losses at the gene ends were 3 bases for V and 2 bases for J; bases not matched to a gene: 14. The CDR3 has 19 residues. Germline V gene sequence: CDR1 WSHSY, CDR2 SAAADI. CDR3: CASSDRWLAGVGNTDTQYF. The DNA for the CDR3 is TGCGCCAGCAGTGATAGATGGCTAGCGGGAGTCGGTAACACAGATACGCAGTATTTT.

This chain joins TRBV13 and TRBJ2-7; TRBD2 matches at 10 bases. Germline values: CDR1 PRHDT, CDR2 FYEKMQ (reference sequence). CDR3 size: 14 residues. V lost 5 bases, J lost 4 bases, and 5 bases stayed unmatched. DNA of the CDR3: TGTGCCAGCAGCCGAAGCGGGGGGGCTTACGAGCAGTACTTC. Translating gives CASSRSGGAYEQYF. Together with reference TRBV13 and TRBJ2-7, the CDR3 gives the full variable domain: AAGVIQSPRHLIKEKRETATLKCYPIPRHDTVYWYQQGPGQDPQFLISFYEKMQSDKGSIPDRFSAQQFSDYHSELNMSSLELGDSALYFCASSRSGGAYEQYFGPGTRLTVT.

This rearrangement joins TRBV27 to TRBJ2-1; 7 nucleotides line up with TRBD1. Germline CDR1 is MNHEY and CDR2 is SMNVEV (reference sequence). V lost 3 bases and J lost 3; bases outside the gene matches: 11. CDR3 size: 17 residues. As DNA, the CDR3 is TGTGCCAGCAGTTTTAGTAGGGGACAGTCCCTCTACAATGAGCAGTTCTTC. Translation gives CASSFSRGQSLYNEQFF.